The subject of this entry is one T cell receptor (beta chain). This sample is part of a study of blood T cell repertoires in COVID-19. On the study more broadly: The analysed material was cDNA or gDNA that came from T cells, B-cell-depleted T cells, or PBMCs.

The germline gives CDR1 SNHLY, CDR2 FYNNEI. The CDR3 spans 13 residues. The V end lost 5 bases, the J end lost 5 bases, and 13 bases lay between the germline ends. Methods used by the authors: Estimation of nucleated cell counts relied on the amplification of reference gene primers. Sequencing was performed with immunoSEQ multiplex PCR; in TCRdb, only in-frame clones are kept and a portion is missing. V, J and clone size derive from that table, while D and trimming were established from the DNA sequence. The sample contains some 200,000 clones, 70% to 90% of which appear only once. This receptor was identified in a woman in her sixties or seventies with COVID-19, enrolled during active disease. V is TRBV2 and J is TRBJ2-7, with D perhaps TRBD1 (6 bases). Sequencing used peripheral blood. CDR3 protein: CASSKFRGNEQYF. The DNA of the CDR3 is TGTGCCAGCAGTAAGTTCAGGGGAAACGAGCAGTACTTC.